The 9 T cell receptor beta chains below come from one sample, sequenced in a study of Graves' ophthalmopathy and Graves' hyperthyroidism. RNA transcripts were the template, and TCR beta CDR3 regions were amplified from them. HTBI primers primed a first-round RT-PCR, and a second-round multiplex PCR followed. TCRdb recomputed calls from the multiplex PCR reads with MiXCR, one row per CDR3 protein. The top ten hold approximately 9.6% of the sample, which has approximately 210,000 distinct CDR3 sequences, approximately 28% seen once. Sequenced material: peripheral blood. The source is a man between 50 and 59 years old with Graves' ophthalmopathy.

This clonotype was counted ten times or more. The CDR3 region has the DNA TGCAGCGTTGAAGGGGGACCAGCGGGAGGCACTGGAAACACCATATATTTT. This sequence encodes CSVEGGPAGGTGNTIYF. The chain links TRBV29-1 to TRBJ1-3, with D maybe TRBD1 (5 bases). Germline assignment: CDR1 SQVTM and CDR2 ANQGSEA. The CDR3 is 17 residues long. Trimming took 1 base from V and 2 from J, leaving 18 bases between them.

There are many counts of this clonotype. The chain employs TRBV30 and TRBJ2-7, with D unclear. There are 13 residues in the CDR3. In germline, CDR1 is GTSNPN, CDR2 SVGIG (reference sequence). V shed 2 bases and J shed 5 bases, with 13 bases lying between them. The CDR3 nucleotides read TGTGCCTGGAGTCCGGAAGGCCCCCACGAGCAGTACTTC. Translation: CAWSPEGPHEQYF.

This chain connects TRBV13 to TRBJ1-5, with 10 bases identical to TRBD1. The junction had 19 bases not matched to a gene; V was cut back by 5 bases and J by 3 bases. Germline V gene lookup returns CDR1 PRHDT and CDR2 FYEKMQ (reference sequence). This CDR3 is built from 20 residues. This CDR3 is CASSDAKGDRDRGPNQPQHF. In DNA form, the CDR3 reads TGTGCCAGCAGCGATGCAAAGGGGGACCGGGACAGGGGACCCAATCAGCCCCAGCATTTT.

This clonotype was seen at least ten times. The chain employs TRBV6-5 and TRBJ2-7, with 7 bases aligning to TRBD1. Germline values: CDR1 MNHEY, CDR2 SVGAGI. This CDR3 is built from 15 residues. Trimming at V came to 6 bases and at J to 0 bases, leaving 8 bases not matched to a gene. The CDR3 region has the DNA TGTGCCAGCAGCATTCAGGGGGTTAGCTCCTACGAGCAGTACTTC. It encodes CASSIQGVSSYEQYF.

This clonotype has ten or more counts. This sequence joins TRBV11-1 and TRBJ2-2; weak D call: TRBD1 (5 bases). This CDR3 has 17 residues. Trimming took 2 bases from V and 7 from J, leaving 20 bases between them. Germline CDR1 is SGHAT and CDR2 is FQDESV (reference sequence). The CDR3 is CASSLLFEGPGLGELFF. The CDR3 coding sequence is TGTGCCAGCAGCTTATTATTCGAAGGGCCAGGGCTCGGGGAGCTGTTTTTT.

V is TRBV11-1 and J is TRBJ1-2, with D unclear. Germline V gene lookup returns CDR1 SGHAT and CDR2 FQDESV (reference sequence). The CDR3 consists of 14 residues. V was trimmed by 9 bases and J by 4 bases, leaving 18 bases between them. The CDR3 DNA reads as TGTGCCAGTACCGTCGTCCCCGAGGGCTATGGCTACACCTTC. This encodes CASTVVPEGYGYTF.

This clonotype was counted ten times or more. J is TRBJ2-7 and V is TRBV18; D call uncertain. CDR3 length equals 15 residues. The germline V gene encodes CDR1 KGHSH and CDR2 LQKENI. Trimming cost V 3 bases and J 0 bases, with 12 bases left between them. The chain's CDR3 is CASSPSQGPSYEQYF. DNA for the CDR3: TGTGCCAGCTCACCTTCACAAGGGCCCTCCTACGAGCAGTACTTC. Full variable domain (rest looked up from reference TRBV18 and TRBJ2-7): NAGVMQNPRHLVRRRGQEARLRCSPMKGHSHVYWYRQLPEEGLKFMVYLQKENIIDESGMPKERFSAEFPKEGPSILRIQQVVRGDSAAYFCASSPSQGPSYEQYFGPGTRLTVT.

This clonotype has at least ten counts. This chain uses TRBV5-1 with TRBJ2-5; perhaps TRBD2 as D (5 bases). Per germline, CDR1 SGHRS and CDR2 YFSETQ. With 7 bases removed from V and 4 bases from J, the gap between germline ends came to 14 bases. The length of the CDR3 is 13 residues. In DNA, the CDR3 is TGCGCCAGCCTGGGAAGGGCGGGAGAGACCCAGTACTTC. This translates into CASLGRAGETQYF.

V gene TRBV28 combines with J gene TRBJ2-7, with D possibly matching TRBD1 (6 bases). CDR3 length equals 13 residues. From germline, CDR1 is MDHEN and CDR2 SYDVKM. V was pared by 6 bases and J by 5 bases, with 14 bases between. The CDR3 loop reads CASRKQGNDEQYF. CDR3 coding DNA: TGTGCCAGCAGAAAACAGGGAAACGACGAGCAGTACTTC.